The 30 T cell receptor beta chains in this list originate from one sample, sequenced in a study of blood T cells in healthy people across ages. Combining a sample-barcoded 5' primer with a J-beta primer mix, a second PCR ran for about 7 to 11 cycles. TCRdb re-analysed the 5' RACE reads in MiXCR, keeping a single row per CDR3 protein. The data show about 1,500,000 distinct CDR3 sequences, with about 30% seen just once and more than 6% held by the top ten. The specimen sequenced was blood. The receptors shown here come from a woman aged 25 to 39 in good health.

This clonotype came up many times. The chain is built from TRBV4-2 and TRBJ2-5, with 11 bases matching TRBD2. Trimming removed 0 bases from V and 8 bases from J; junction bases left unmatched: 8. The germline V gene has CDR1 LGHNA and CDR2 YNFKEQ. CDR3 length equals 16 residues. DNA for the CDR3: TGTGCCAGCAGCCAAGATCTAGCGGGGGGACCCTTCACCCAGTACTTC. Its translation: CASSQDLAGGPFTQYF.

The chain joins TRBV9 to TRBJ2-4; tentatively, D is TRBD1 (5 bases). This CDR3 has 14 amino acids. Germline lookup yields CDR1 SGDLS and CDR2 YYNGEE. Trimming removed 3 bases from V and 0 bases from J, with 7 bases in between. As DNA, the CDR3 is TGTGCCAGCAGCGGACAGAAAGCCAAAAACATTCAGTACTTC. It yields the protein CASSGQKAKNIQYF.

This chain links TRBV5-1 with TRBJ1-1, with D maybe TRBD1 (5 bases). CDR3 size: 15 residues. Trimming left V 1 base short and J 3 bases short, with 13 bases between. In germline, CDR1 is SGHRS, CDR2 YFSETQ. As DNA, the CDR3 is TGCGCCAGCAGCTTGCCGCCAGGGATGTACACTGAAGCTTTCTTT. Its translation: CASSLPPGMYTEAFF.

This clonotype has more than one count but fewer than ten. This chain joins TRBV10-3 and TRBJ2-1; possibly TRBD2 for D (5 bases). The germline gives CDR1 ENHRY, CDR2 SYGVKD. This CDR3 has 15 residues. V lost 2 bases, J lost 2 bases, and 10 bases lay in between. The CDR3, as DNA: TGTGCCATCAGTGAGCGAGCGGACGCCTACAATGAGCAGTTCTTC. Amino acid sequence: CAISERADAYNEQFF.

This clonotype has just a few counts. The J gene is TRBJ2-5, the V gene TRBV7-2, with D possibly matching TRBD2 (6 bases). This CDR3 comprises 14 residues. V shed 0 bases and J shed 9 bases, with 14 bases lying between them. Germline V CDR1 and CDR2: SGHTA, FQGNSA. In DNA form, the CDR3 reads TGTGCCAGCAGCTTAGCCATCCCCGGGGGTTCCCAGTACTTC. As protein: CASSLAIPGGSQYF.

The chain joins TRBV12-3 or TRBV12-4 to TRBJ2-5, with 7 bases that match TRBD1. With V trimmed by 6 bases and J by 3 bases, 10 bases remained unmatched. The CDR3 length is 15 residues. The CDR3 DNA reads TGTGCCAGCAGAGGTGCCGGGACAGCCAAAGAGACCCAGTACTTC. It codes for CASRGAGTAKETQYF.

The CDR3 here is CASSQLAAMNTEAFF. Here the CDR3 DNA reads TGTGCCAGCAGCCAATTGGCAGCCATGAACACTGAAGCTTTCTTT. The chain carries TRBV3-1 and TRBJ1-1, with unresolved D. The ends were cut back, 2 bases at V and 0 bases at J, with 10 bases in the middle. The CDR3 is made up of 15 amino acids. The germline CDR1 and CDR2 sequences are LGHDT and YNNKEL (reference sequence).

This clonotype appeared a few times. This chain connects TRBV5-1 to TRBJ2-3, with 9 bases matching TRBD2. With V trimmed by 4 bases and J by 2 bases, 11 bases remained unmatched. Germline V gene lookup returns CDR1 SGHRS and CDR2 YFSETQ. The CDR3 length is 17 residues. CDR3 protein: CASSPRAGGLSTDTQYF. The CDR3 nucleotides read TGCGCCAGCAGCCCCCGGGCGGGGGGGCTCTCCACAGATACGCAGTATTTT.

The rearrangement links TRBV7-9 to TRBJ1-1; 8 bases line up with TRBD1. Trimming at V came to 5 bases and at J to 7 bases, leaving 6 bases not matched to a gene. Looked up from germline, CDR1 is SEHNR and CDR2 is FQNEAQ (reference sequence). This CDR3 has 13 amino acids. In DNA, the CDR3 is TGTGCCAGCAGCCCCGCAGGGGGCAATGAAGCTTTCTTT. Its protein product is CASSPAGGNEAFF.

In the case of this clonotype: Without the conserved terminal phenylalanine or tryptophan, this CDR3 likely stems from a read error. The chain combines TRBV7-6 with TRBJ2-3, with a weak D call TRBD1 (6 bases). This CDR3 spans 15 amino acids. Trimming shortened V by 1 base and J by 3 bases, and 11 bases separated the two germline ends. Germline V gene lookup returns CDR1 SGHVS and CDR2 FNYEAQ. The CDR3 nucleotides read TGTGCCAGCAGCTTAGGGCAGGGGAATACAGATACGCAGTATTTG. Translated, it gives CASSLGQGNTDTQYL.

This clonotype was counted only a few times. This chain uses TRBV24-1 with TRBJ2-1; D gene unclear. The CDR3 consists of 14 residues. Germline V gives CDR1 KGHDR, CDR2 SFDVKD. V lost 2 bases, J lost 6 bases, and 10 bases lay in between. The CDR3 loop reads CATSDSDSGNEQFF. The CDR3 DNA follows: TGTGCCACCAGTGATTCTGACTCGGGCAATGAGCAGTTCTTC.

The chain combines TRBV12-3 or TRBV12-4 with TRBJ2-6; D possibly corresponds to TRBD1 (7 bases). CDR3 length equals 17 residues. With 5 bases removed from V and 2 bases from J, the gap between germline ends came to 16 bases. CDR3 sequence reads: CASSPQGGAAGANVLTF. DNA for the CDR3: TGTGCCAGCAGTCCCCAGGGGGGAGCTGCTGGGGCCAACGTCCTGACTTTC.

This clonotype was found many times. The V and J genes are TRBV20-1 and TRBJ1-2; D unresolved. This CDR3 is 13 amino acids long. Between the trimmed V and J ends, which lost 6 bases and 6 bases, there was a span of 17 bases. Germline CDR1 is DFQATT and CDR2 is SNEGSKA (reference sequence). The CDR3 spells CSATSSSENGYTF. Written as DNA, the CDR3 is TGCAGTGCGACGTCCTCCAGCGAGAATGGCTACACCTTC.

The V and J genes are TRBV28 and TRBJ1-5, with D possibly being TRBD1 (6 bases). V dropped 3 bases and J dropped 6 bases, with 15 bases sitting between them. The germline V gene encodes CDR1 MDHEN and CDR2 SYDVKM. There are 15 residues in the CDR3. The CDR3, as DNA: TGTGCCAGCAGTTTGCCGCAGGGGTTCACTCAGCCCCAGCATTTT. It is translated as CASSLPQGFTQPQHF.

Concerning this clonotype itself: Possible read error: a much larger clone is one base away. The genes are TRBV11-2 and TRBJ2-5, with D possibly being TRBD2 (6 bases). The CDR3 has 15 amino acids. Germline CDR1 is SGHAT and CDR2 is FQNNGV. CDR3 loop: CASSLWGGVQETRYF. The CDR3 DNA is TGTGCCAGCAGCTTATGGGGCGGGGTCCAAGAGACCCGGTACTTC.

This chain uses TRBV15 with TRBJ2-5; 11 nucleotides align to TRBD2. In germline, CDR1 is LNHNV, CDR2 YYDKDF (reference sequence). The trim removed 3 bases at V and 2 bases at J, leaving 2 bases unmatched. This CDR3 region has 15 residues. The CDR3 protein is CATSSRLAGQETQYF. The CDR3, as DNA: TGTGCCACCAGCAGCCGACTAGCGGGACAAGAGACCCAGTACTTC.

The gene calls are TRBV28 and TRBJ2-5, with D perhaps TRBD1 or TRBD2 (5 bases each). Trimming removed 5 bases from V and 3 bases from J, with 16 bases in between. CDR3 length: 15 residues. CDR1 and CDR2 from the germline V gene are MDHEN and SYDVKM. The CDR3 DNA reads TGTGCCAGCAGTCGAATCAGGGCCGGGGAAGAGACCCAGTACTTC. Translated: CASSRIRAGEETQYF.

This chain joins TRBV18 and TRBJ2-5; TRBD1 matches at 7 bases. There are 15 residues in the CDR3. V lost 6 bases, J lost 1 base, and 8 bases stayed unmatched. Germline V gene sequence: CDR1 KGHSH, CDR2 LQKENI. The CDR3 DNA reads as TGTGCCAGCTCGCAACAGGGGTTAGGCCAAGAGACCCAGTACTTC. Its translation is CASSQQGLGQETQYF. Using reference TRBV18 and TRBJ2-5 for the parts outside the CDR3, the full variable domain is NAGVMQNPRHLVRRRGQEARLRCSPMKGHSHVYWYRQLPEEGLKFMVYLQKENIIDESGMPKERFSAEFPKEGPSILRIQQVVRGDSAAYFCASSQQGLGQETQYFGPGTRLLVL.

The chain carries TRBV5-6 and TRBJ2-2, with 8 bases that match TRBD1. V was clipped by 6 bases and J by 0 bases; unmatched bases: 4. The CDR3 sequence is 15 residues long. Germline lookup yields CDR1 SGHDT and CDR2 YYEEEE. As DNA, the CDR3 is TGTGCCAGCACCAGGGGACAGGCGAACACCGGGGAGCTGTTTTTT. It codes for CASTRGQANTGELFF.

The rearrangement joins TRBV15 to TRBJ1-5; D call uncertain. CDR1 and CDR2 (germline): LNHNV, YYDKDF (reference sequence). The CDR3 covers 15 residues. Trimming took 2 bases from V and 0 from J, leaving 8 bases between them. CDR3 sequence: CATSRPDGSNQPQHF. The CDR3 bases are TGTGCCACCAGCAGACCCGACGGTAGCAATCAGCCCCAGCATTTT.

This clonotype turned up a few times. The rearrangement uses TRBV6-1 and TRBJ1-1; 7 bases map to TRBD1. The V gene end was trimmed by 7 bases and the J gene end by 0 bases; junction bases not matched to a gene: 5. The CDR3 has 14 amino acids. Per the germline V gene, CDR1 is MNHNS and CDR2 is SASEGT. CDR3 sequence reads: CASNSQGVNTEAFF. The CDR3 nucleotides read TGTGCCAGCAATTCGCAGGGGGTGAACACTGAAGCTTTCTTT.

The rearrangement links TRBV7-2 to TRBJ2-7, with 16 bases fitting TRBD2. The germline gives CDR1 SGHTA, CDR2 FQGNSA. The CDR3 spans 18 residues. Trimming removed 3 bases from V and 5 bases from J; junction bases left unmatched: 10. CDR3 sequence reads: CASSFKPGLAGGYHEQYF. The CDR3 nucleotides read TGTGCCAGCAGCTTTAAACCGGGACTAGCGGGGGGGTACCACGAGCAGTACTTC.

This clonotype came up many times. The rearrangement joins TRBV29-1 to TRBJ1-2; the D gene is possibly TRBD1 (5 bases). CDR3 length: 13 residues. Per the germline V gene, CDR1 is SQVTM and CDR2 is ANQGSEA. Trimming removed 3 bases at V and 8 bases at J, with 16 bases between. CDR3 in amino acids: CSVESPRAWGYTF. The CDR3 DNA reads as TGCAGCGTTGAGTCGCCCAGGGCCTGGGGCTACACCTTC.

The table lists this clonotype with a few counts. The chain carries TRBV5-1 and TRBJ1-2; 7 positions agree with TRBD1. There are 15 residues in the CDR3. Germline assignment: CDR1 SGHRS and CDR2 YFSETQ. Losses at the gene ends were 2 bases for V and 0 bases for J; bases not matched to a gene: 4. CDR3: CASSFGGTANYGYTF. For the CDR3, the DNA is TGCGCCAGCAGCTTCGGGGGGACAGCTAACTATGGCTACACCTTC.

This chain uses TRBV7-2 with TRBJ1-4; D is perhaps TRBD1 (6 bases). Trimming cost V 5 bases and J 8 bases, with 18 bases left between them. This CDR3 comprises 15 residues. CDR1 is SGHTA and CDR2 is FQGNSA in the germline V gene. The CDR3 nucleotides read TGTGCCAGCAGCCAACCTGGGGGGGCGCGAGAAAAACTGTTTTTT. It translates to CASSQPGGAREKLFF.

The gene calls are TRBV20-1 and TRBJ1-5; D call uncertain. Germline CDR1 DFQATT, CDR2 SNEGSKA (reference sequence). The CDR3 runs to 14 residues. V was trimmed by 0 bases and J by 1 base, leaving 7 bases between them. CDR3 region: CSARDGRSNQPQHF. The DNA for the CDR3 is TGCAGTGCTAGAGACGGACGGAGCAATCAGCCCCAGCATTTT.

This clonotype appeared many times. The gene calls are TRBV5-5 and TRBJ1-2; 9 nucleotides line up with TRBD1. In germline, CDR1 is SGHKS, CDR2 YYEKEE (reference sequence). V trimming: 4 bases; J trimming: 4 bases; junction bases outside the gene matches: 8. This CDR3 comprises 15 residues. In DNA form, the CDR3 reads TGTGCCAGCAGCCTTCCGGGACAGGGAGCCTATGGCTACACCTTC. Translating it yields CASSLPGQGAYGYTF.

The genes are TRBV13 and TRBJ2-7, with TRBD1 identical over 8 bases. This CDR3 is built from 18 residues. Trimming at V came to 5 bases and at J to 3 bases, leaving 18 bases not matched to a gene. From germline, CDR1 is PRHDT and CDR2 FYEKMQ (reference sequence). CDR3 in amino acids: CASSPSAPGQGADYEQYF. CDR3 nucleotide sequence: TGTGCCAGCAGCCCCTCGGCCCCCGGCCAGGGGGCTGACTACGAGCAGTACTTC.

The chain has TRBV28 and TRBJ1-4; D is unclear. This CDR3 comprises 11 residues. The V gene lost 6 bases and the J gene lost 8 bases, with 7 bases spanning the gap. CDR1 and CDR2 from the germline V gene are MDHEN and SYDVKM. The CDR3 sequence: CASRYREKLFF. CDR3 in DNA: TGTGCCAGCAGGTACCGCGAAAAACTGTTTTTT.

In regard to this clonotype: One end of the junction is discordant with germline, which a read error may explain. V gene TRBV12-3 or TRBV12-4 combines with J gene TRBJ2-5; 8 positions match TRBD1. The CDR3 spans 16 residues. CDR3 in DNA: TGTGCCCGCAGTTTTACAGAACAGGGGGTAGGAGAGACCCAGTACTTC. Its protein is CARSFTEQGVGETQYF.